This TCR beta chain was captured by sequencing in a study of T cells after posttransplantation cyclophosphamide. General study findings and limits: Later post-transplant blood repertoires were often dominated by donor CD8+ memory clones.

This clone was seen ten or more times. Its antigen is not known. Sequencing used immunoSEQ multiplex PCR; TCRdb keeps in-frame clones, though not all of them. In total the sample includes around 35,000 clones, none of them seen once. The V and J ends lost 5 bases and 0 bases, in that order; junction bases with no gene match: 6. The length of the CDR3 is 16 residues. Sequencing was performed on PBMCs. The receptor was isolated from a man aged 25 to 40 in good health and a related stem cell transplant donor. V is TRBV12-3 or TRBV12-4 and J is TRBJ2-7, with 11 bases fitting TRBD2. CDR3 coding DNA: TGTGCCAGCAGTGAGGGGACTAGCGGTTCCTCCTACGAGCAGTACTTC. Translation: CASSEGTSGSSYEQYF.